This is a list of T cell receptor beta chains from one sample in a study of regulatory T cells. Repertoires were generated with immunoSEQ multiplex PCR, while TCRdb's copy carries only in-frame clones and drops some. The sample includes tens of thousands of clones, about 89% seen only once; the top ten take 2.4%. Sequencing was done on a sample of conventional CD4+ T cells sorted from blood. Every receptor here comes from a person aged 18 to 30 with CD3G deficiency. Each CDR3 is given with its conserved first and last residue. D genes are given only for firm matches. Only some rows state a clone size, as once, few, many or a class for expanded clones.

abundance,d_gene,v_gene,j_gene,CDR3aa,CDR3nt
once,TRBD1,TRBV11-2,TRBJ2-7,CASSSSSRDRPYEQYF,TGTGCCAGCAGCTCTTCCAGCCGGGACAGACCCTACGAGCAGTACTTC
-,-,TRBV28,TRBJ1-4,CASRALQGTNEKLFF,TGTGCCAGCAGGGCACTACAGGGAACTAATGAAAAACTGTTTTTT
-,-,TRBV27,TRBJ1-6,CASKRGDNSPLHF,TGTGCCAGCAAGAGGGGTGACAATTCACCCCTCCACTTT
-,TRBD1,TRBV7-2,TRBJ2-7,CASSFTGGHEQYF,TGTGCCAGCAGTTTCACAGGGGGCCACGAGCAGTACTTC
-,-,TRBV4-1,TRBJ2-5,CASSQGWGGGTAVYF,-
-,TRBD1,TRBV28,TRBJ2-7,CASSFLDRGSEQYF,TGTGCCAGCAGTTTCTTGGACAGGGGAAGCGAGCAGTACTTC
-,-,TRBV18,TRBJ2-7,CASSLRDPPYEQYF,TGTGCCAGCTCACTCCGGGACCCCCCCTACGAGCAGTACTTC
few,-,TRBV5-1,TRBJ1-2,CASSLGVSSSGYGYTF,TGCGCCAGCAGCTTGGGGGTCTCCAGCTCAGGCTATGGCTACACCTTC
-,TRBD1,TRBV5-1,TRBJ2-3,CASSLATGSRDTQYF,TGCGCCAGCAGCTTGGCGACAGGGTCCAGGGATACGCAGTATTTT
-,-,TRBV7-9,TRBJ2-3,CASSQNSDTQYF,TGTGCCAGCAGCCAAAACTCGGATACGCAGTATTTT
few,-,TRBV6-5,TRBJ1-1,CASRAYAGEAFF,TGTGCCAGCAGGGCCTATGCGGGTGAAGCTTTCTTT
-,-,TRBV5-1,TRBJ2-3,CASSLAGQPTDTQYF,TGCGCCAGCAGCTTGGCGGGGCAGCCCACAGATACGCAGTATTTT
-,-,TRBV18,TRBJ2-3,CASSPQARDTQYF,TGTGCCAGCTCACCACAAGCGCGAGATACGCAGTATTTT
-,-,TRBV18,TRBJ2-7,CASSPGLGDEQYF,TGTGCCAGCTCACCCGGATTGGGGGACGAGCAGTACTTC
-,-,TRBV6-1,TRBJ2-7,CASSEVGTYEQYF,TGTGCCAGCAGTGAAGTCGGAACCTACGAGCAGTACTTC
-,-,TRBV5-1,TRBJ1-4,CASRPTPTNEKLFF,TGCGCCTCAAGGCCAACCCCAACTAATGAAAAACTGTTTTTT